This T cell receptor (beta chain) was found in a study of early T cells in non-severe SARS-CoV-2 infection. On the study more broadly: Chains stayed unpaired after sequencing of bulk RNA from unsorted whole blood.

V was trimmed by 1 base and J by 0 bases, leaving 6 bases between them. Per the germline V gene, CDR1 is DFQATT and CDR2 is SNEGSKA (reference sequence). CDR3 length: 13 residues. Unique molecular identifiers tagged individual cDNA molecules. Via MiXCR, TCRdb re-called the 5' RACE reads, giving one row per CDR3 protein. The sample has some 80,000 distinct CDR3 sequences; less than 5.5% are singletons. This clonotype has a count of ten or more. This clonotype was obtained from an adult who was a healthcare worker with PCR-confirmed SARS-CoV-2 infection or an uninfected control (not recorded which). Source: whole blood, taken at baseline. The V and J genes are TRBV20-1 and TRBJ1-1, with D uncertain. The CDR3 spells CSARGIMNTEAFF. CDR3 sequence (DNA): TGCAGTGCTAGAGGTATCATGAACACTGAAGCTTTCTTT.